The T cell receptor beta chain described here comes from a study of glioma-infiltrating T cells (dated by TCRdb to about 2016). The study in broad terms: TCR alpha- and beta-chain repertoires were sequenced from glioma tissue, non-neoplastic brain tissue and matched peripheral blood mononuclear cells. The paired cohort was made up of three low-grade glioma patients, eight primary glioblastoma patients and three non-glioma patients who contributed non-neoplastic brain tissue. To gauge divergence between tissue and blood T-cell populations, every tissue-infiltrating repertoire was compared against the peripheral blood repertoire from the same patient. The research as a whole found: Group comparisons rested on small numbers: three non-neoplastic, three low-grade glioma and several glioblastoma patients. VJ-independent divergence between tissue and blood was lower than expected in non-neoplastic patients but higher than expected in all gliomas, particularly low-grade gliomas. Very few CDR3 sequences were found to be shared between tissue and blood, and this scarcity was attributed to high CDR3 diversity and limited sampling.

This clonotype was seen a few times. The target of this receptor is not known. There are no base qualities to consult, and no much larger clone falls within one base. The iRepertoire nested amplicon-rescue multiplex PCR (arm-PCR) platform was used to amplify TCR alpha and beta CDR3 regions from RNA. For one-step reverse transcription and amplification, roughly 100-450 ng of tissue mRNA or PBMC total RNA was used as input. After bead purification, a secondary multiplex PCR added Illumina adapters, and libraries were gel-purified between 200 and 400 bp. Libraries carried internal 6-nucleotide barcodes used for demultiplexing. Sequencing of libraries was performed on an Illumina MiSeq with 2x220 or 2x250 nucleotide paired-end reads. Under the source paper's analysis protocol: Paired reads were merged using FLASH 1.2.11 and were aligned to the GRCh37 human genome using BWA-MEM, after which TRA and TRB reads were extracted. An IMGT-derived reference of cassette sequences and CDR3 motifs, with pseudogenes included, was used for V and J assignment. Reads were translated in three frames, and productive CDR3s were defined as those with a C...FGXG motif and no stop codons. A clonotype was defined as a unique combination of a V-J cassette pair and a CDR3 amino acid sequence. Hamming distance filtering was applied to reads, with thresholds set by the sequence error rate of each sample in mapped regions. TCRdb's own reprocessing of the public reads used fastp at Q25 and MiXCR and kept productive beta chains. Entries are consolidated by CDR3 protein sequence, retaining the most common genes and DNA. The V and J calls come from TCRdb's annotation, not from the publication. The sample table lists under 200,000 distinct CDR3 sequences, under 55% of them with a count of one. Roughly 5.5% of the sample is in the top ten clones.

Sequenced input: glioma tissue, nonneoplastic brain tissue, or PBMCs (not recorded which). The sequence derives from a human donor with low-grade glioma or glioblastoma, undergoing nonglioma brain surgery, or in good health (not recorded which).

The encoded CDR3 is CAISESGDTYEQYF. In nucleotides, the sequence is TGTGCCATCAGTGAAAGCGGAGATACCTACGAGCAGTACTTC. This receptor chain uses TRBV10-3 and TRBJ2-7; a weak D assignment points to TRBD2 (5 bases agree). The CDR3 starts with the cysteine, ends with the phenylalanine, and has 14 residues. The sequence is cut down to CDR3 DNA, 42 bases in frame from base 1. The germline V gene supplies CDR1 ENHRY and CDR2 SYGVKD. Trimming removed 3 bases from V and 2 bases from J, leaving 11 bases between the germline ends.